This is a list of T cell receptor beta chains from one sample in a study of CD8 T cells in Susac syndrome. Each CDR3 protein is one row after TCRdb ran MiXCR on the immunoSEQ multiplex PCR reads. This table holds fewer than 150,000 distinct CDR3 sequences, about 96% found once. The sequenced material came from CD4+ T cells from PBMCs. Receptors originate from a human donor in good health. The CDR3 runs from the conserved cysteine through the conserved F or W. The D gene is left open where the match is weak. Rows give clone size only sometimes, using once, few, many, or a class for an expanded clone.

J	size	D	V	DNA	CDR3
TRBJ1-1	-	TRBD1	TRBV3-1	TGTGCCAGCAGCCGGTTGGACAGGGTTTCTGAAGCTTTCTTT	CASSRLDRVSEAFF
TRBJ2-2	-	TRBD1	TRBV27	TGTGCCAGCACTGGGTCCGGGACAGCGAACACCGGGGAGCTGTTTTTT	CASTGSGTANTGELFF
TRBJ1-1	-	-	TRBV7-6	TGTGCCAGCAGCCAAACAGGGCCAACCACTGAAGCTTTCTTT	CASSQTGPTTEAFF
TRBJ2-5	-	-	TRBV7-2	TGTGCCAGCAGCTTAGCGGGGGGACAGCAAGAGACCCAGTACTTC	CASSLAGGQQETQYF
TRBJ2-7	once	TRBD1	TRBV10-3	TGTGCCACAAGACAGGGCAGGGGTCTGGACGAGCAGTACTTC	CATRQGRGLDEQYF
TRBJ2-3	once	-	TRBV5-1	TGCGCCAGCAGCTTCGGGATAGCACGAGGAGCAGATACGCAGTATTTT	CASSFGIARGADTQYF
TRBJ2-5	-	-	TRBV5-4	TGTGCCAGCAGCTCCGTTCACCAAGAGACCCAGTACTTC	CASSSVHQETQYF
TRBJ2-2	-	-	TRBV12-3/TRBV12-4	TGTGCCAGCAGTTTCTTCGAGGTGGGCGGGGAGCTGTTTTTT	CASSFFEVGGELFF
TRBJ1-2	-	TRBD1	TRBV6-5	TGTGCCAGCAGCTACAAGACAGGGAACTATGGCTACACCTTC	CASSYKTGNYGYTF
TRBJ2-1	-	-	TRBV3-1	TGTGCCAGCAGCCAAGTAAGTTATCTAGAGCAGTTCTTC	CASSQVSYLEQFF
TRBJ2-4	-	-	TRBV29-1	TGCAGCGTTGAGTTGGGGGGGGCCATTCAGTACTTC	CSVELGGAIQYF
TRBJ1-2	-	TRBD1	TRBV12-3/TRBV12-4	TGTGCCAGCAGGAGACAGGGCCGGGACTATGGCTACACCTTC	CASRRQGRDYGYTF
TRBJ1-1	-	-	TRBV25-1	TGTGCCAGCAGTGAAAGTCTCACGGAAGCTTTCTTT	CASSESLTEAFF
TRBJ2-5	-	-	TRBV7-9	TGTGCCAGCAGCTTAGCAGTGGGTAGGGAGACCCAGTACTTC	CASSLAVGRETQYF
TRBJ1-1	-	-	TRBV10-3	TGTGCCATCAGTGAGAAGGGGTTGATGAACACTGAAGCTTTCTTT	CAISEKGLMNTEAFF
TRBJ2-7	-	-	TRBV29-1	TGCAGCGTTGAAGACCCCAATCCTTACAGCCACCCTGAGCAGTACTTC	CSVEDPNPYSHPEQYF
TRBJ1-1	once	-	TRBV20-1	TGCAGTGCTAGTTTGGGCAGGGAAGCTTTCTTT	CSASLGREAFF
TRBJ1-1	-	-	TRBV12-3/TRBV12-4	TGTGCCAGCAGTAACGAGGGGTGGAACACTGAAGCTTTCTTT	CASSNEGWNTEAFF
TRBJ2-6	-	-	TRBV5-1	TGCGCCAGCAGCTTGTTCAGGGCCAGCTCTGGGGCCAACGTCCTGACTTTC	CASSLFRASSGANVLTF
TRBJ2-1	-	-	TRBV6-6	TGTGCCAGCAGATCTACCCGGGTAGGATACAATGAGCAGTTCTTC	CASRSTRVGYNEQFF
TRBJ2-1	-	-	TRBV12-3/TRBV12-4	TGTGCCAGCAGTTTAGTGGGGCTTAGCTCCTACAATGAGCAGTTCTTC	CASSLVGLSSYNEQFF
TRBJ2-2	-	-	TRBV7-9	TGTGCCAGCAGCTCCGGACAAAACACCGGGGAGCTGTTTTTT	CASSSGQNTGELFF
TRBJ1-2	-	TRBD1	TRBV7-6	TGTGCCAGCAGCCTGGGACAGGGGTCCAACTATGGCTACACCTTC	CASSLGQGSNYGYTF
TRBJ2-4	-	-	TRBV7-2	TGTGCCAGCAGCCCCGGGGGAGGGGGGCTAGCCAAAAACATTCAGTACTTC	CASSPGGGGLAKNIQYF
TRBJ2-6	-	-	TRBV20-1	TGCAGTGCTAGAGAGCGTCGACCGCGGGGACCTGGGGCCAACGTCCTGACTTTC	CSARERRPRGPGANVLTF
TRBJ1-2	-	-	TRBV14	TGTGCCAGCAGCCAAGACAGTCGTCCTCTTCGCTATGGCTACACCTTC	CASSQDSRPLRYGYTF
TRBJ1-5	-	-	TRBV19	TGTGCCAGTAGACATACGGGCAATCAGCCCCAGCATTTT	CASRHTGNQPQHF
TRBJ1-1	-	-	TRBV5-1	TGCGCCAGCAGCTTAGAGGGGTCGAACACTGAAGCTTTCTTT	CASSLEGSNTEAFF
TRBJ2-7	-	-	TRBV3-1	TGTGCCAGCAGACGGGACTTATCACACGAGCAGTACTTC	CASRRDLSHEQYF
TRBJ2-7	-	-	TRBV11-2	TGTGCCAGCAGCCCTCCTCCGGGGTCTTACGAGCAGTACTTC	CASSPPPGSYEQYF
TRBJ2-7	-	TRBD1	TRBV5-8	TGTGCCAGCAGCTCCGGGACAGCTAACTCCTACGAGCAGTACTTC	CASSSGTANSYEQYF
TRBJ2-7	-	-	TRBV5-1	TGCGCCAGCAGCTCCCTAGGGATGAGAGACGAGCAGTACTTC	CASSSLGMRDEQYF